These 30 T cell receptor beta chains were all obtained from the same sample, sequenced in a study of control samples from healthy donors and cancer patients. The method was immunoSEQ multiplex PCR; TCRdb's version includes in-frame clones alone and lacks a portion of them. Of 75,000 to 95,000 clones in the sample, less than 95% were seen once. Sequences were obtained from blood. Receptors were obtained from a woman younger than 30 in good health.

V and J are TRBV5-1 and TRBJ1-1, with 9 bases fitting TRBD1. Germline V lookup: CDR1 SGHRS, CDR2 YFSETQ. The CDR3 extends over 16 amino acids. J lost 0 bases, V lost 4 bases, and 7 bases had no gene match. The CDR3 DNA sequence: TGCGCCAGCAGCCGCCAGGGACAGGGTTTGAACACTGAAGCTTTCTTT. Translating it yields CASSRQGQGLNTEAFF.

The table lists this clone with a count of one. This chain uses TRBV12-3 or TRBV12-4 with TRBJ2-5; a possible D gene is TRBD1 (5 bases). This CDR3 region has 13 residues. Trimming cost V 6 bases and J 2 bases, with 10 bases left between them. CDR3 residues: CASRGREQETQYF. The CDR3 coding sequence is TGTGCCAGCAGGGGCAGGGAACAAGAGACCCAGTACTTC.

This chain uses TRBV3-1 (or the pseudogene TRBV3-2) with TRBJ2-1; 12 bases align to TRBD2. This CDR3 has 16 residues. Germline V gene sequence: CDR1 LGHDT, CDR2 YNNKEL (reference sequence). V shed 1 base, J shed 4 bases, and the junction held 2 bases outside the gene matches. CDR3 in amino acids: CASSQGLAGVYNEQFF. CDR3 in DNA: TGTGCCAGCAGCCAAGGACTAGCGGGGGTTTACAATGAGCAGTTCTTC.

This clone appeared a few times. The chain couples TRBV6-4 to TRBJ1-1; 7 bases map to TRBD1. J gave up 6 bases and V 5 bases, and 6 bases lay outside the gene matches. Germline V gene data show CDR1 as MRHNA and CDR2 as SNTAGT. This CDR3 has 13 amino acids. The CDR3 DNA reads TGTGCCAGCAGTCAGGGGGAAGGGGCTGAAGCTTTCTTT. It encodes CASSQGEGAEAFF.

The chain couples TRBV19 to TRBJ1-2; no clear D gene. With 3 bases removed from V and 3 bases from J, the gap between germline ends came to 11 bases. This CDR3 has 14 amino acids. Germline values: CDR1 LNHDA, CDR2 SQIVND (reference sequence). The CDR3 is CASSITRDYYGYTF. The CDR3 nucleotides read TGTGCCAGTAGTATCACTAGGGATTACTATGGCTACACCTTC.

The genes are TRBV5-1 and TRBJ1-4; D unclear. This CDR3 is built from 16 residues. Germline lookup yields CDR1 SGHRS and CDR2 YFSETQ. Trimming removed 1 base from V and 5 bases from J, with 15 bases in between. This chain's CDR3 is CASSLRPTTENEKLFF. CDR3 bases: TGCGCCAGCAGCTTGAGACCTACTACAGAGAATGAAAAACTGTTTTTT.

The chain combines TRBV29-1 with TRBJ1-2; D is ambiguous. Germline V lookup: CDR1 SQVTM, CDR2 ANQGSEA. V lost 4 bases to trimming and J lost 0 bases, with 6 bases between them. This CDR3 has 12 amino acids. In DNA, the CDR3 is TGCAGCGTTGCATCAGCTAACTATGGCTACACCTTC. This gives the protein CSVASANYGYTF. Supplemented by reference TRBV29-1 and TRBJ1-2, the full variable domain reads SAVISQKPSRDICQRGTSLTIQCQVDSQVTMMFWYRQQPGQSLTLIATANQGSEATYESGFVIDKFPISRPNLTFSTLTVSNMSPEDSSIYLCSVASANYGYTFGSGTRLTVV.

V gene TRBV6-5 combines with J gene TRBJ2-5; TRBD1 might be the D (6 bases). The CDR3 contains 11 residues. V was shortened by 8 bases and J by 4 bases, with 8 bases between the two germline ends. Germline V gene lookup returns CDR1 MNHEY and CDR2 SVGAGI. CDR3 sequence: CASAQGETQYF. CDR3 nucleotides: TGTGCCAGCGCACAGGGAGAGACCCAGTACTTC.

The V and J genes are TRBV18 and TRBJ1-1; possible D gene TRBD1, 6 bases. The CDR3 is made up of 15 amino acids. Germline assignment: CDR1 KGHSH and CDR2 LQKENI. With 2 bases removed from V and 3 bases from J, the gap between germline ends came to 13 bases. The CDR3 coding sequence is TGTGCCAGCTCACCAGGGAACAGGGCGGACACTGAAGCTTTCTTT. Its translation is CASSPGNRADTEAFF.

The gene calls are TRBV29-1 and TRBJ2-1; D remains unclear. Germline CDR1 is SQVTM and CDR2 is ANQGSEA. The length of the CDR3 is 11 residues. The V end was cut by 3 bases, the J end by 7 bases, with 7 bases between. CDR3 sequence: CSVDEPNEQFF. In DNA, the CDR3 is TGCAGCGTTGACGAGCCGAATGAGCAGTTCTTC.

Points on this clone: The sample contains more than one DNA sequence encoding this CDR3. The chain employs TRBV5-1 and TRBJ1-1; unclear D gene. Looked up from germline, CDR1 is SGHRS and CDR2 is YFSETQ. V was pared by 0 bases and J by 1 base, with 4 bases between. CDR3 length: 13 amino acids. The CDR3 DNA reads as TGCGCCAGCAGCTTGGCGGAGAACACTGAAGCTTTCTTT. Translating gives CASSLAENTEAFF.

The V call is TRBV2, the J call TRBJ2-1, with 10 bases that match TRBD2. In germline, CDR1 is SNHLY, CDR2 FYNNEI. After removal of 2 bases from V and 15 bases from J, the junction contained 10 bases not matched to a gene. CDR3 length: 14 amino acids. This CDR3 reads CASSEISASGGRFF. The CDR3 bases are TGTGCCAGCAGTGAAATTTCTGCTAGCGGGGGAAGGTTCTTC.

The sample holds one count of this clone. V usage is TRBV2 and J usage is TRBJ1-5, with 7 nucleotides matching TRBD1. This CDR3 comprises 15 residues. The V and J ends lost 7 bases and 0 bases, in that order; junction bases with no gene match: 6. The germline gives CDR1 SNHLY, CDR2 FYNNEI. Here the CDR3 reads CASKDRSYSNQPQHF. The CDR3 coding sequence is TGTGCCAGCAAGGACAGGAGTTATAGCAATCAGCCCCAGCATTTT.

The V gene is TRBV6-6, the J gene TRBJ1-4, with a weak D call TRBD1 (6 bases). The CDR3 length is 12 residues. V gave up 8 bases and J gave up 3 bases, with 7 bases separating them. Germline V CDR1 and CDR2: MNHNY, SVGAGI (reference sequence). The CDR3 DNA follows: TGTGCCAGCCACAGGGCTAATGAAAAACTGTTTTTT. It codes for CASHRANEKLFF.

The J gene is TRBJ1-2, the V gene TRBV5-4, with D possibly being TRBD1 (5 bases). There are 13 residues in the CDR3. Germline-derived CDR1 and CDR2 are SGHNT and YYREEE (reference sequence). V gave up 4 bases and J gave up 8 bases, with 15 bases separating them. This CDR3 reads CASSPGGAGGYTF. CDR3 DNA: TGTGCCAGCAGCCCCGGTGGGGCGGGGGGCTACACCTTC.

The count of this clone is one. The gene calls are TRBV19 and TRBJ1-1; D ambiguous. Germline values: CDR1 LNHDA, CDR2 SQIVND (reference sequence). The CDR3 extends over 14 amino acids. V was trimmed by 4 bases and J by 1 base, leaving 10 bases between them. In DNA, the CDR3 is TGTGCCAGTAGTACTATGGAGGGGAACACTGAAGCTTTCTTT. This gives the protein CASSTMEGNTEAFF.

This sequence joins TRBV7-9 and TRBJ1-1, with D unclear. Trimming pared 5 bases from V and 2 bases from J, leaving 6 bases between. Germline V gives CDR1 SEHNR, CDR2 FQNEAQ (reference sequence). This CDR3 contains 12 residues. Here the CDR3 reads CASSRDNTEAFF. The CDR3 DNA is TGTGCCAGCAGCCGCGACAACACTGAAGCTTTCTTT.

The J gene is TRBJ2-7, the V gene TRBV6-5; possibly TRBD1 for D (5 bases). The CDR3 sequence is 15 residues long. Germline CDR1 and CDR2: MNHEY and SVGAGI. Trimming stripped 2 bases from V and 4 bases from J, with 15 bases between. The CDR3: CASSYQAGNLYEQYF. DNA for the CDR3: TGTGCCAGCAGTTACCAAGCAGGGAATCTATACGAGCAGTACTTC.

The CDR3 sequence is CASSWGPSVEEQYF. The CDR3 nucleotides read TGTGCCAGTAGCTGGGGGCCATCCGTTGAAGAGCAGTACTTC. This chain connects TRBV19 to TRBJ2-7; D may be TRBD1 (6 bases). Germline CDR1 and CDR2: LNHDA and SQIVND (reference sequence). The CDR3 consists of 14 residues. The V and J ends lost 6 bases and 7 bases respectively, with 19 bases between them.

The chain joins TRBV4-2 to TRBJ1-1, with TRBD1 matching 9 bases. Germline CDR1 reads LGHNA; CDR2 reads YNFKEQ. There are 17 residues in the CDR3. V trimming: 0 bases; J trimming: 5 bases; junction bases outside the gene matches: 10. For the CDR3, the DNA is TGTGCCAGCAGCCAAGAAAAGGGGGACAGGGTAATGACTGAAGCTTTCTTT. Residues: CASSQEKGDRVMTEAFF.

CDR3 sequence: CASSATGNTEAFF. For the CDR3, the DNA is TGCGCCAGCAGTGCTACAGGGAACACTGAAGCTTTCTTT. The chain combines TRBV10-1 with TRBJ1-1, with D possibly TRBD1 on 5 matching bases. Germline CDR1 and CDR2: WNHNN and SYGVQD (reference sequence). V lost 4 bases and J lost 1, with 7 bases in between. This CDR3 is 13 amino acids long.

This chain joins TRBV5-1 and TRBJ1-2; possible D gene TRBD1, 5 bases. V dropped 1 base and J dropped 0 bases, with 10 bases sitting between them. The germline V gene has CDR1 SGHRS and CDR2 YFSETQ. This CDR3 is built from 15 residues. CDR3 nucleotide sequence: TGCGCCAGCAGCTTGTCTGGGGGGGCTAACTATGGCTACACCTTC. Protein product: CASSLSGGANYGYTF.

V gene TRBV9 combines with J gene TRBJ2-4; no reliable D call. The germline gives CDR1 SGDLS, CDR2 YYNGEE. Trimming stripped 4 bases from V and 5 bases from J, with 19 bases between. CDR3 size: 16 residues. CDR3 sequence (DNA): TGTGCCAGCAGCCCCAGATGGACGGGCTTCGAAAACATTCAGTACTTC. Translation gives CASSPRWTGFENIQYF. The whole variable domain, remainder taken from reference TRBV9 and TRBJ2-4, is DSGVTQTPKHLITATGQRVTLRCSPRSGDLSVYWYQQSLDQGLQFLIQYYNGEERAKGNILERFSAQQFPDLHSELNLSSLELGDSALYFCASSPRWTGFENIQYFGAGTRLSVL.

The J gene is TRBJ1-2, the V gene TRBV5-1, with D uncertain. This CDR3 spans 11 amino acids. Trimming shortened V by 3 bases and J by 8 bases, and 8 bases separated the two germline ends. The V gene's germline CDR1 is SGHRS and CDR2 YFSETQ. CDR3: CASSSDLGYTF. As DNA, the CDR3 is TGCGCCAGCAGCTCGGACCTGGGCTACACCTTC.

This chain uses TRBV7-3 with TRBJ2-5; TRBD2 agrees at 8 bases. CDR3 length equals 14 residues. Trimming removed 4 bases from V and 4 bases from J; junction bases left unmatched: 5. Germline V gene data show CDR1 as SGHTA and CDR2 as FQGTGA. In DNA, the CDR3 is TGTGCCAGCAGCTCGGGGGGGCCGGTAGAGACCCAGTACTTC. Protein product: CASSSGGPVETQYF.

The rearrangement joins TRBV27 to TRBJ2-3; D might be TRBD1 (5 bases). Per germline, CDR1 MNHEY and CDR2 SMNVEV (reference sequence). The V and J ends lost 4 bases and 0 bases respectively, with 17 bases between them. The CDR3 runs to 17 residues. CDR3 sequence (DNA): TGTGCCAGCAGTTCAGGACACGAATCCATTAGCACAGATACGCAGTATTTT. It translates to CASSSGHESISTDTQYF.

The DNA of the CDR3 is TGTGCCAGCAGCGTAGGAAGCCAACCCTCTGGAAACACCATATATTTT. Its protein is CASSVGSQPSGNTIYF. This sequence joins TRBV9 and TRBJ1-3, with D hard to call. Germline assignment: CDR1 SGDLS and CDR2 YYNGEE. The CDR3 spans 16 residues. Trimming left V 0 bases short and J 0 bases short, with 10 bases between.

The chain couples TRBV11-2 to TRBJ1-1; no clear D. The CDR3 covers 14 residues. Germline V CDR1 and CDR2: SGHAT, FQNNGV. V was pared by 6 bases and J by 1 base, with 12 bases between. The CDR3 reads CASSLGPGNTEAFF. CDR3 sequence (DNA): TGTGCCAGCAGTCTCGGACCGGGGAACACTGAAGCTTTCTTT.

The CDR3 DNA is TGCGCCAGCAGCCCAAGGCGGGGCAGGGAGCTGGGGGAAAAGAACACTGAAGCTTTCTTT. Its translation: CASSPRRGRELGEKNTEAFF. The chain is built from TRBV4-1 and TRBJ1-1, with TRBD1 as a possible D gene (5 bases). The CDR3 covers 20 residues. Trimming stripped 4 bases from V and 1 base from J, with 28 bases between. Germline CDR1 and CDR2: MGHRA and YSYEKL.

This rearrangement joins TRBV6-6 to TRBJ1-1, with D maybe TRBD1 (5 bases). The CDR3 loop spans 13 amino acids. V lost 4 bases, J lost 6 bases, and 12 bases lay in between. Germline assignment: CDR1 MNHNY and CDR2 SVGAGI (reference sequence). Here the CDR3 reads CASSSGGGAEAFF. DNA for the CDR3: TGTGCCAGCAGTTCGGGCGGGGGGGCTGAAGCTTTCTTT.